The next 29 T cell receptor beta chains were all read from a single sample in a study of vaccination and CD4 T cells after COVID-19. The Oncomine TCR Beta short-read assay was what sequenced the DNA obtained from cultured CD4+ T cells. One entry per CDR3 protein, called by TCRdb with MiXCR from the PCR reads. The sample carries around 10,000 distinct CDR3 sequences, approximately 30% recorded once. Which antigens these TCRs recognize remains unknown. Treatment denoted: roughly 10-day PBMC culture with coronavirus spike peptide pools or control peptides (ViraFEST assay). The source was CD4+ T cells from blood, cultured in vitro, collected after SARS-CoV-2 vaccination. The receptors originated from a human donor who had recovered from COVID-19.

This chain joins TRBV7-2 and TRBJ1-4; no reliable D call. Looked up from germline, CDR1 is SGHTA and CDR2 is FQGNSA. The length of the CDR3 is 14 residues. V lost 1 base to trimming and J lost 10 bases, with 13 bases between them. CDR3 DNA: TGTGCCAGCAGCTTAGGACCCAACTACGCAAAACTGTTTTTT. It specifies CASSLGPNYAKLFF.

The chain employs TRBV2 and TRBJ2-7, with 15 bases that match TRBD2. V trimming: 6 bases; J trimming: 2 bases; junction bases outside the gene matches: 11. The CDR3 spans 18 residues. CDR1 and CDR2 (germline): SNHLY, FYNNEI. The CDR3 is CASRPPGLAGGIAYEQYF. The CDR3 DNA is TGTGCCAGCAGACCCCCGGGACTAGCGGGAGGCATAGCCTACGAGCAGTACTTC.

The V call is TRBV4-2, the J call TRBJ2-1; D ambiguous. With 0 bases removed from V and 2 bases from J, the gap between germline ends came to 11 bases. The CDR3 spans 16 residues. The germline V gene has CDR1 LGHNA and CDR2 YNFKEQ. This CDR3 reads CASSQDSWWPYNEQFF. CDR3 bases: TGTGCCAGCAGCCAAGATAGCTGGTGGCCCTACAATGAGCAGTTCTTC.

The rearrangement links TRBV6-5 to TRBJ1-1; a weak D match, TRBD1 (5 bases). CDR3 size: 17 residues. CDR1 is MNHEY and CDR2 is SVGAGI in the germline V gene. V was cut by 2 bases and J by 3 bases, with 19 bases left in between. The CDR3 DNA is TGTGCCAGCAGTTACCCGGGGGTCGGACCCGAGGACACTGAAGCTTTCTTT. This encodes CASSYPGVGPEDTEAFF.

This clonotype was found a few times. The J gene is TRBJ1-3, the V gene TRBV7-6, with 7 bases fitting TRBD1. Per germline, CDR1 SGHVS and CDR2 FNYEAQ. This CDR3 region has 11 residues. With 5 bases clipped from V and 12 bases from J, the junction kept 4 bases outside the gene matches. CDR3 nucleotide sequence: TGTGCCAGCAGCCCGGGGACAGTCATATATTTT. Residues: CASSPGTVIYF. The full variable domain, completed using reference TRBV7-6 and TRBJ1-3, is GAGVSQSPRYKVTKRGQDVALRCDPISGHVSLYWYRQALGQGPEFLTYFNYEAQQDKSGLPNDRFSAERPEGSISTLTIQRTEQRDSAMYRCASSPGTVIYFGEGSWLTVV.

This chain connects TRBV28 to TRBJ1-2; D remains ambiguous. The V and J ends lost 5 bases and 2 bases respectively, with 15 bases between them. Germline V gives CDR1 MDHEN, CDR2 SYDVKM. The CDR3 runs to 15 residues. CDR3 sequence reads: CASSITKDGNYGYTF. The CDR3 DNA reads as TGTGCCAGCAGTATCACTAAGGACGGGAACTATGGCTACACCTTC.

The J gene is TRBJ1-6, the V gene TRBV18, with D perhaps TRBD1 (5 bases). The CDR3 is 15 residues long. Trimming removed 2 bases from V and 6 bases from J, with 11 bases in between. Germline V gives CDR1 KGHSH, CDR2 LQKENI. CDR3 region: CASSPKGVPNSPLHF. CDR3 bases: TGTGCCAGCTCACCAAAAGGGGTTCCTAATTCACCCCTCCACTTT.

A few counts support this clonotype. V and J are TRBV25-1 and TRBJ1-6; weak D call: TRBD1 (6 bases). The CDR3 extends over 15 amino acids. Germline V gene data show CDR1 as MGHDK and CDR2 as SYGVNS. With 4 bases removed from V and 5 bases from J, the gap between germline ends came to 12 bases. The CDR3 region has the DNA TGTGCCAGCAGTGGACACAGGGCCAATAATTCACCCCTCCACTTT. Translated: CASSGHRANNSPLHF.

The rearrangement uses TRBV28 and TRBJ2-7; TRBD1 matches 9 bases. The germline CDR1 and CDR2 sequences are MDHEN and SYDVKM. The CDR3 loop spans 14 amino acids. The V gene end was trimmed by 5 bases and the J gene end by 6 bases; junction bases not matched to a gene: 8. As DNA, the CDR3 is TGTGCCAGCAGTCTGGGGACAGGGAGGGGCGAGCAGTACTTC. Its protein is CASSLGTGRGEQYF. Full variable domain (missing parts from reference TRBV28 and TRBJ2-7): DVKVTQSSRYLVKRTGEKVFLECVQDMDHENMFWYRQDPGLGLRLIYFSYDVKMKEKGDIPEGYSVSREKKERFSLILESASTNQTSMYLCASSLGTGRGEQYFGPGTRLTVT.

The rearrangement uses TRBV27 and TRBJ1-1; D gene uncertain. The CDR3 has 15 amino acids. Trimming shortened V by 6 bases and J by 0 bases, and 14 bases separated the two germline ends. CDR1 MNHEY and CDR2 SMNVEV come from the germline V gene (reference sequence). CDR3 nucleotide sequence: TGTGCCAGCAGCCGCGTCTTGGGAATGAACACTGAAGCTTTCTTT. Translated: CASSRVLGMNTEAFF.

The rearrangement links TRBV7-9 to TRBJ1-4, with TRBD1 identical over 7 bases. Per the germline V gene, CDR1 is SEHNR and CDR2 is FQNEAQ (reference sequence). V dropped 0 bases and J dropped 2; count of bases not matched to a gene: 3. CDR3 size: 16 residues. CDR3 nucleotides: TGTGCCAGCAGCTTAGCTATGGGACAGACTAATGAAAAACTGTTTTTT. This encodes CASSLAMGQTNEKLFF.

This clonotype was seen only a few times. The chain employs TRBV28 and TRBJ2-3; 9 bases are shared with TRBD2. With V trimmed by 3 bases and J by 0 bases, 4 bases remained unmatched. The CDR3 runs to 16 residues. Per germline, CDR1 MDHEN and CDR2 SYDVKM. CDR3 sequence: CASSLAGGSSTDTQYF. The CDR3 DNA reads TGTGCCAGCAGTTTGGCGGGAGGGTCTAGCACAGATACGCAGTATTTT.

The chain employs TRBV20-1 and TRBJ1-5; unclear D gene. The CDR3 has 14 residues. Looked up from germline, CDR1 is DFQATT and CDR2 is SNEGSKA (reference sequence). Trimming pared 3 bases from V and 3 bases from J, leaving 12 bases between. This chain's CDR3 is CSASSPRLNQPQHF. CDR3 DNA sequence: TGCAGTGCTAGTTCGCCAAGACTCAATCAGCCCCAGCATTTT.

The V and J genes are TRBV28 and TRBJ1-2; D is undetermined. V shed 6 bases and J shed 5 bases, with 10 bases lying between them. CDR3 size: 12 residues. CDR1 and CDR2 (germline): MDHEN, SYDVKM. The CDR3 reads CASSRTGYGYTF. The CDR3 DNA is TGTGCCAGCAGCCGGACGGGGTATGGCTACACCTTC.

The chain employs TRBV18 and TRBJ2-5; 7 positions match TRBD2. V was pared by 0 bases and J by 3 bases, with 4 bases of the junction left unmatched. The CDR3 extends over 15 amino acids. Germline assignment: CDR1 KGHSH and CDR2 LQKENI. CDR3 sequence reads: CASSPPGLLKETQYF. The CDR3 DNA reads TGTGCCAGCTCACCACCGGGACTACTGAAAGAGACCCAGTACTTC.

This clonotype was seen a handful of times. Written as DNA, the CDR3 is TGCAGTGCTAGAGTGGGTGGGGGCCGTAGGACCTATAATTCACCCCTCCACTTT. Its translation is CSARVGGGRRTYNSPLHF. The chain is built from TRBV20-1 and TRBJ1-6; D is possibly TRBD1 (6 bases). The CDR3 has 18 amino acids. Germline CDR1 DFQATT, CDR2 SNEGSKA (reference sequence). The V end lost 1 base, the J end lost 2 bases, and 18 bases lay between the germline ends.

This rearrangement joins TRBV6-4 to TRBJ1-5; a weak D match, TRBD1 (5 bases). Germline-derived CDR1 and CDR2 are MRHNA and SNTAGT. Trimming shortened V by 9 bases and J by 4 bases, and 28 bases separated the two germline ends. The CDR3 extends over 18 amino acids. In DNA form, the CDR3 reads TGTGCCAGTTCATGCTGCCTCCACGAAAGGGGTAGAAATCAGCCCCAGCATTTT. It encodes CASSCCLHERGRNQPQHF.

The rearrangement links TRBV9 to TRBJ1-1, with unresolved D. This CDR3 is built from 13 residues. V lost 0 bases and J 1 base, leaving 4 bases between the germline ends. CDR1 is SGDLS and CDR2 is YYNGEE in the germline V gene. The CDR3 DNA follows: TGTGCCAGCAGCGTAGGACCGAACACTGAAGCTTTCTTT. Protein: CASSVGPNTEAFF.

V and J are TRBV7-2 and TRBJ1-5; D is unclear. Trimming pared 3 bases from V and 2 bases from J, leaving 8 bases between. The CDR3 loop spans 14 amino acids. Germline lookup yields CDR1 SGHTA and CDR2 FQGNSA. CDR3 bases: TGTGCCAGCAGCTTCTACGAGGGCAATCAGCCCCAGCATTTT. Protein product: CASSFYEGNQPQHF.

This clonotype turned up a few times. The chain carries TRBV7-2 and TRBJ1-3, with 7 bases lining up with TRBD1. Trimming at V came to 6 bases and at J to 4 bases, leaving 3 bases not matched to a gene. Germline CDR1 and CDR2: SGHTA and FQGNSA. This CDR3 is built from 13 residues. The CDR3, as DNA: TGTGCCAGCAGTTCGGACAGGGGAAACACCATATATTTT. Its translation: CASSSDRGNTIYF.

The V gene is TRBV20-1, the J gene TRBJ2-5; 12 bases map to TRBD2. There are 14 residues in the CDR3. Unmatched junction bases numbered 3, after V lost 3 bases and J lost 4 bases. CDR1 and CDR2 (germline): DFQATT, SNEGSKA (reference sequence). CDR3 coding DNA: TGCAGTGCTAGCCTGGGACTAGCGGGAGAGACCCAGTACTTC. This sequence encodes CSASLGLAGETQYF.

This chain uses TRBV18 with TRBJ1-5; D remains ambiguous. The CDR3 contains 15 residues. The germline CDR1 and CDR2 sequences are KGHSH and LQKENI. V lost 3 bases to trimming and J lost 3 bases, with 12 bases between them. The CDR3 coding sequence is TGTGCCAGCTCACCGGGAGGGAATAACAATCAGCCCCAGCATTTT. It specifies CASSPGGNNNQPQHF.

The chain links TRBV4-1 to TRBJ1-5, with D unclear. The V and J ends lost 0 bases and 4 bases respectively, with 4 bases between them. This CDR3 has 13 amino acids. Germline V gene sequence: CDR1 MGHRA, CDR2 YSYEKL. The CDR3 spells CASSQEQNQPQHF. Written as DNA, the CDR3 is TGCGCCAGCAGCCAAGAGCAAAATCAGCCCCAGCATTTT.

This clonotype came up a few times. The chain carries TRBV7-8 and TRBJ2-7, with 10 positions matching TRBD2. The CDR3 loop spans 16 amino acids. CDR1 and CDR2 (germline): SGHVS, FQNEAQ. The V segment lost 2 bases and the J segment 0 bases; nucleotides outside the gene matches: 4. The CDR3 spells CASSLTLAGVSYEQYF. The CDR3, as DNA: TGTGCCAGCAGCTTAACCCTAGCGGGAGTCTCCTACGAGCAGTACTTC.

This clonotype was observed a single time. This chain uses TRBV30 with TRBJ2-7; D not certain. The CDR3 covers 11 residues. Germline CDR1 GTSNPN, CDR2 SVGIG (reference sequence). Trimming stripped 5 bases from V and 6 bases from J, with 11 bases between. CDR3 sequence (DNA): TGTGCCTGGGCAACAGTGCGCGAGCAGTACTTC. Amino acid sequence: CAWATVREQYF.

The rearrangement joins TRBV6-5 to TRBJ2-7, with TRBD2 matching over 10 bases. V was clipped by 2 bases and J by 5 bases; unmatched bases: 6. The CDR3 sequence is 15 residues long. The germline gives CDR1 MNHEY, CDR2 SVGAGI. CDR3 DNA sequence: TGTGCCAGCAGTTACGCGCGGCTAGCGGGAGACGAGCAGTACTTC. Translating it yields CASSYARLAGDEQYF.

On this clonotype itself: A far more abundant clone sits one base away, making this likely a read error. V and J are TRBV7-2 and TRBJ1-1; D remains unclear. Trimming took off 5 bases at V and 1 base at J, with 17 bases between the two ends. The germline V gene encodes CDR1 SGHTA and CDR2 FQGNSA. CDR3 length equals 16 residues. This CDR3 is CASSRVGPDKNTEAFF. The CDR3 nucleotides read TGTGCCAGCAGCCGAGTAGGGCCCGACAAGAACACTGAAGCTTTCTTT.

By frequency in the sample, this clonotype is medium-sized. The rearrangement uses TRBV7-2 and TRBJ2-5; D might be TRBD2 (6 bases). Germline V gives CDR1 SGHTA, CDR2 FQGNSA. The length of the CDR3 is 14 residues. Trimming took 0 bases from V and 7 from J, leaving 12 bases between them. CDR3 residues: CASSLALRGGTQYF. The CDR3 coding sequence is TGTGCCAGCAGCTTAGCGCTCCGGGGAGGGACCCAGTACTTC.

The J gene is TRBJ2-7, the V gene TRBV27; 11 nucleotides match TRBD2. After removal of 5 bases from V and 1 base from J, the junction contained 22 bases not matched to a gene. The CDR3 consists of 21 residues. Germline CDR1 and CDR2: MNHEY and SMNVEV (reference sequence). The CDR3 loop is CASSPTPINSGRALPSYEQYF. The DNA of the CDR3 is TGTGCCAGCAGTCCCACGCCCATCAATAGCGGGAGGGCATTACCATCCTACGAGCAGTACTTC.